The present T cell receptor (beta chain) was sequenced within a study of early T cells in non-severe SARS-CoV-2 infection. Across the study: Chains were not paired, and sequencing was done on bulk RNA from unsorted whole blood.

This clonotype was counted only a few times. Germline V gives CDR1 DFQATT, CDR2 SNEGSKA (reference sequence). V was shortened by 3 bases and J by 8 bases, with 13 bases between the two germline ends. This CDR3 has 12 amino acids. In TCRdb, the 5' RACE reads were re-called with MiXCR into one record per CDR3 protein. The sample records about 36,000 distinct CDR3 sequences, 8% to 10% being singletons. The sequencing input was whole blood. The V gene is TRBV20-1, the J gene TRBJ1-2; D is unclear. This clonotype originated in an adult who was a healthcare worker with PCR-confirmed SARS-CoV-2 infection or an uninfected control (not recorded which). The CDR3 is CSASQPHIGYTF. Here the CDR3 DNA reads TGCAGTGCTAGCCAACCCCACATAGGCTACACCTTC.